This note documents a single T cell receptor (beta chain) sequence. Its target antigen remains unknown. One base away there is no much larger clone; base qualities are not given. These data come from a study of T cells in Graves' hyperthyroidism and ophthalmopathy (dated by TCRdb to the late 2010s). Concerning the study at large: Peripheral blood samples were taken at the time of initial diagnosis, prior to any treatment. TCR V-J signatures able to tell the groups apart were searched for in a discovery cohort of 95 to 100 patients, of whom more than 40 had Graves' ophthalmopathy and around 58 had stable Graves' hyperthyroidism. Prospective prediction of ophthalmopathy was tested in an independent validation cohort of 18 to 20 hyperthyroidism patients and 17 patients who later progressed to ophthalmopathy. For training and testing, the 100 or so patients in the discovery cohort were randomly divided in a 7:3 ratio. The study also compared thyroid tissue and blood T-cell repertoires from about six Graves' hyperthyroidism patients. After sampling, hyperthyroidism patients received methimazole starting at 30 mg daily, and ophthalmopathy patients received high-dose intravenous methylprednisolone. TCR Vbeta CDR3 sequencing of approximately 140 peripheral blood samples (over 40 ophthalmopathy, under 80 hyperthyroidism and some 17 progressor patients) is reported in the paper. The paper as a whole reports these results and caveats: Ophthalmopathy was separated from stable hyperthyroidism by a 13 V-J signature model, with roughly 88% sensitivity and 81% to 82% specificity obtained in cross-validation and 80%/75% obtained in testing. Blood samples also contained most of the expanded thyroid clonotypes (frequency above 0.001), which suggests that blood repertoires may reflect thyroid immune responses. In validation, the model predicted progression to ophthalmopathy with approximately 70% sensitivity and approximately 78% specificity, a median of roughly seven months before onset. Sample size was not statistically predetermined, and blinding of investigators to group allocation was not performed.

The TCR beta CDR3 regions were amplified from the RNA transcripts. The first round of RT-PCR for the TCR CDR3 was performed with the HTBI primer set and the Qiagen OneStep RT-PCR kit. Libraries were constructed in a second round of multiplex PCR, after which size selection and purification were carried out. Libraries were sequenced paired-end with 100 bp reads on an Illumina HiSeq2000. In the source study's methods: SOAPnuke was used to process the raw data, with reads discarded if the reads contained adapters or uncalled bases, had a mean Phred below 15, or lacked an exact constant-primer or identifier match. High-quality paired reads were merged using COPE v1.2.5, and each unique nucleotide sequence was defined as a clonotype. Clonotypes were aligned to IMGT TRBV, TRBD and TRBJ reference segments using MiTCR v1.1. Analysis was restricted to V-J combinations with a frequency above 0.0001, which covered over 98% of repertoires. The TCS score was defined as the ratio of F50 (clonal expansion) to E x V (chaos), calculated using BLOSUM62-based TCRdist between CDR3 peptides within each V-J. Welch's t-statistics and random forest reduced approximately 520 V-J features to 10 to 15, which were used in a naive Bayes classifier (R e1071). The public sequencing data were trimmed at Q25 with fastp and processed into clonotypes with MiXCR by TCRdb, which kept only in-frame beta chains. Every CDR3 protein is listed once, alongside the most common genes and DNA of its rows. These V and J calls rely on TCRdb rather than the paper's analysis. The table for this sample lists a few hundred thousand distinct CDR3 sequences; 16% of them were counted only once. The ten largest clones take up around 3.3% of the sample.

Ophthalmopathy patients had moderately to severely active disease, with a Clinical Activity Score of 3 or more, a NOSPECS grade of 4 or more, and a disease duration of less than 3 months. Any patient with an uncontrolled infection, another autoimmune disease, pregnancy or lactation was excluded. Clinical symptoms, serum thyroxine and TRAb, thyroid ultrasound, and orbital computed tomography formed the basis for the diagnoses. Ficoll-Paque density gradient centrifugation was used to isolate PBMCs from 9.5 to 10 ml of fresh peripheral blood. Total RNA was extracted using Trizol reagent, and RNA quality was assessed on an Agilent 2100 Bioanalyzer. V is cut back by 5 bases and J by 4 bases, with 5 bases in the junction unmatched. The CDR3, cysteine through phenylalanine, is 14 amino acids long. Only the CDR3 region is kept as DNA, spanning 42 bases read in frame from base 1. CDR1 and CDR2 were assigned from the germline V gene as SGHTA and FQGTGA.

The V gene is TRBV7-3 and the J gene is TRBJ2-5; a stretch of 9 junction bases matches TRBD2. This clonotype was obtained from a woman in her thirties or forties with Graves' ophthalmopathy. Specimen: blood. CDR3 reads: CASSPSGVGETQYF. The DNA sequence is TGTGCCAGCAGCCCTAGCGGGGTCGGAGAGACCCAGTACTTC. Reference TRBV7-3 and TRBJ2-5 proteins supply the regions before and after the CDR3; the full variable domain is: GAGVSQTPSNKVTEKGKYVELRCDPISGHTALYWYRQSLGQGPEFLIYFQGTGAADDSGLPNDRFFAVRPEGSVSTLKIQRTERGDSAVYLCASSPSGVGETQYFGPGTRLLVL.